The 30 T cell receptor beta chains presented below share a single source sample, sequenced in a study of spatial heterogeneity in lung cancer. Time point specified: blood at routine non-recurrence follow-up after resection. TCRdb re-called the 5' RACE reads through MiXCR, storing one row per CDR3 protein. The table records about 29,000 distinct CDR3 sequences, 8.5% to 12% of them present only once. The sample consisted of PBMCs, taken at follow-up. The origin of the receptors is a female donor with early-stage non-small cell lung cancer.

This sequence joins TRBV10-2 and TRBJ2-5; D is unclear. CDR3 length: 13 residues. Germline lookup yields CDR1 WSHSY and CDR2 SAAADI. V was pared by 4 bases and J by 4 bases, with 10 bases between. This CDR3 is CASSVVISETQYF. In DNA form, the CDR3 reads TGCGCCAGCAGTGTTGTTATTTCAGAGACCCAGTACTTC.

This clonotype has just a few counts. This sequence joins TRBV7-9 and TRBJ2-3; D might be TRBD2 (6 bases). CDR3 length equals 14 residues. Germline CDR1 SEHNR, CDR2 FQNEAQ (reference sequence). Between the trimmed V and J ends, which lost 5 bases and 1 base, there was a span of 10 bases. CDR3 nucleotides: TGTGCCAGCAGCAGTGGGACTGGCACAGATACGCAGTATTTT. Amino acid sequence: CASSSGTGTDTQYF.

This clonotype was recorded many times. This sequence joins TRBV29-1 and TRBJ2-7; maybe TRBD1 (5 bases). The germline V gene encodes CDR1 SQVTM and CDR2 ANQGSEA. This CDR3 has 12 amino acids. The ends were cut back, 4 bases at V and 3 bases at J, with 10 bases in the middle. The CDR3: CSVVGVGYEQYF. DNA for the CDR3: TGCAGCGTTGTAGGGGTCGGCTACGAGCAGTACTTC.

The gene calls are TRBV6-4 and TRBJ2-1, with 8 bases identical to TRBD2. Germline assignment: CDR1 MRHNA and CDR2 SNTAGT. This CDR3 has 16 residues. Trimming removed 3 bases from V and 0 bases from J; junction bases left unmatched: 4. The CDR3 DNA reads as TGTGCCAGCAGTGATTCGAGCGGGGGCTCCTACAATGAGCAGTTCTTC. It is translated as CASSDSSGGSYNEQFF.

This clonotype was detected many times. This chain joins TRBV5-1 and TRBJ1-5; TRBD1 is a possible D gene (5 bases). CDR3 size: 13 residues. Germline V CDR1 and CDR2: SGHRS, YFSETQ. V lost 2 bases, J lost 7 bases, and 10 bases lay in between. The CDR3 DNA follows: TGCGCCAGCAGCTTCGCCCCAGGGCAGCCCCAGCATTTT. The encoded protein is CASSFAPGQPQHF.

This clonotype appeared many times. This chain connects TRBV7-2 to TRBJ2-1; D possibly corresponds to TRBD1 (6 bases). The V end lost 6 bases, the J end lost 0 bases, and 12 bases lay between the germline ends. Germline V lookup: CDR1 SGHTA, CDR2 FQGNSA. CDR3 size: 15 residues. The CDR3 region is CASRPTGASYNEQFF. In DNA, the CDR3 is TGTGCCAGCAGACCGACAGGTGCCTCCTACAATGAGCAGTTCTTC.

This clonotype occurred many times. The chain has TRBV2 and TRBJ2-7, with D unclear. CDR3 length equals 11 residues. Germline CDR1 SNHLY, CDR2 FYNNEI. V was cut by 7 bases and J by 5 bases, with 9 bases left in between. In DNA form, the CDR3 reads TGTGCCAGCATAAGCTTCGACGAGCAGTACTTC. This codes for CASISFDEQYF.

To note about this clonotype: A much larger clone lies a single base off, so this may be a read error. The rearrangement joins TRBV5-1 to TRBJ2-3; D may correspond to TRBD1 or TRBD2 (5 bases each). The CDR3 length is 14 residues. Germline loops: CDR1 SGHRS, CDR2 YFSETQ. For the CDR3, the DNA is TGCGCCAGCAGCTTGGGTAGCGAGACAGTTACGCAGTATTTT. Encoded protein: CASSLGSETVTQYF.

This clonotype was seen ten or more times. The chain employs TRBV19 and TRBJ2-3; no definite D call. Germline values: CDR1 LNHDA, CDR2 SQIVND (reference sequence). V was clipped by 3 bases and J by 2 bases, with 6 bases between them. The CDR3 length is 13 residues. Written as DNA, the CDR3 is TGTGCCAGTAGTATTGGTTTCACAGATACGCAGTATTTT. This translates into CASSIGFTDTQYF. Using reference TRBV19 and TRBJ2-3 for the parts outside the CDR3, the full variable domain is DGGITQSPKYLFRKEGQNVTLSCEQNLNHDAMYWYRQDPGQGLRLIYYSQIVNDFQKGDIAEGYSVSREKKESFPLTVTSAQKNPTAFYLCASSIGFTDTQYFGPGTRLTVL.

This clonotype has at least ten counts. V usage is TRBV29-1 and J usage is TRBJ2-5; D is uncertain. This CDR3 is built from 14 residues. Germline V gene lookup returns CDR1 SQVTM and CDR2 ANQGSEA. V lost 4 bases and J lost 1, with 13 bases in between. CDR3 coding DNA: TGCAGCGTTGCAGGCTACGGCTTCCAAGAGACCCAGTACTTC. This translates into CSVAGYGFQETQYF.

V is TRBV6-5 and J is TRBJ2-2; possibly TRBD1 or TRBD2 for D (5 bases each). Trimming left V 2 bases short and J 1 base short, with 11 bases between. The germline V gene encodes CDR1 MNHEY and CDR2 SVGAGI. The CDR3 is made up of 16 amino acids. CDR3: CASSYEGQGNTGELFF. CDR3 bases: TGTGCCAGCAGTTACGAGGGGCAGGGGAACACCGGGGAGCTGTTTTTT.

Ten or more counts support this clonotype. CDR3 residues: CASSFVAIDEQFF. The CDR3 nucleotides are TGTGCCAGCAGTTTCGTAGCAATTGATGAGCAGTTCTTC. This chain uses TRBV12-3 or TRBV12-4 with TRBJ2-1, with D unclear. Trimming cost V 3 bases and J 8 bases, with 11 bases left between them. The CDR3 runs to 13 residues.

In this sample, this clonotype turned up a few times. The chain links TRBV5-1 to TRBJ2-5; possibly TRBD1 for D (6 bases). From germline, CDR1 is SGHRS and CDR2 YFSETQ. V gave up 4 bases and J gave up 5 bases, with 15 bases separating them. The CDR3 loop spans 14 amino acids. CDR3 protein: CASSLGAKRETQYF. CDR3 coding DNA: TGCGCCAGCAGCCTGGGGGCCAAAAGGGAGACCCAGTACTTC.

CDR3 residues: CASSSPAGISNQPQHF. The CDR3 DNA follows: TGTGCCAGCAGTTCCCCGGCGGGAATAAGCAATCAGCCCCAGCATTTT. The chain joins TRBV28 to TRBJ1-5; no clear D. The ends were cut back, 4 bases at V and 1 base at J, with 14 bases in the middle. The CDR3 extends over 16 amino acids. CDR1 MDHEN and CDR2 SYDVKM come from the germline V gene.

The chain recombines TRBV5-5 with TRBJ2-7; D is possibly TRBD2 (5 bases). The ends were cut back, 4 bases at V and 0 bases at J, with 5 bases in the middle. The germline V gene encodes CDR1 SGHKS and CDR2 YYEKEE (reference sequence). The CDR3 extends over 12 amino acids. CDR3 region: CASSGLSYEQYF. The CDR3 region has the DNA TGTGCCAGCAGCGGACTCTCCTACGAGCAGTACTTC.

The chain couples TRBV7-8 to TRBJ2-2; D perhaps matches TRBD2 (6 bases). V was pared by 9 bases and J by 5 bases, with 16 bases between. Germline lookup yields CDR1 SGHVS and CDR2 FQNEAQ. The CDR3 is 14 amino acids. The CDR3 is CASQNNAGTGELFF. In nucleotides, the CDR3 is TGTGCCAGTCAGAATAACGCGGGGACCGGGGAGCTGTTTTTT.

This clonotype was observed many times. The rearrangement links TRBV19 to TRBJ2-5; TRBD2 agrees at 11 bases. Trimming cost V 5 bases and J 5 bases; bases outside gene matches: 7. Looked up from germline, CDR1 is LNHDA and CDR2 is SQIVND (reference sequence). The CDR3 has 15 amino acids. The CDR3 bases are TGTGCCAGTAGTGTTCGACTAGCGGGGCCGGAGACCCAGTACTTC. Translation gives CASSVRLAGPETQYF.

This clonotype has more than one count but fewer than ten. This CDR3 reads CSGQVSGNTIYF. The CDR3 nucleotides are TGCAGCGGCCAGGTCTCTGGAAACACCATATATTTT. The rearrangement uses TRBV29-1 and TRBJ1-3; D remains ambiguous. Germline values: CDR1 SQVTM, CDR2 ANQGSEA. The CDR3 is made up of 12 amino acids. The V and J ends lost 7 bases and 0 bases respectively, with 7 bases between them.

This clonotype came up a few times. The rearrangement links TRBV5-1 to TRBJ2-5; D ambiguous. The CDR3 contains 11 residues. V lost 3 bases and J 0 bases, leaving 0 bases between the germline ends. Germline V gene lookup returns CDR1 SGHRS and CDR2 YFSETQ. In DNA form, the CDR3 reads TGCGCCAGCAGCTACCAAGAGACCCAGTACTTC. Its translation is CASSYQETQYF.

This clonotype was counted once. The chain employs TRBV6-6 and TRBJ2-4; TRBD1 matches 10 bases. Germline V gives CDR1 MNHNY, CDR2 SVGAGI (reference sequence). There are 19 residues in the CDR3. Trimming removed 0 bases from V and 1 base from J; junction bases left unmatched: 9. The CDR3 reads CASSYSTGTGVTAKNIQYF. CDR3 DNA: TGTGCCAGCAGTTACTCAACCGGGACAGGGGTTACGGCCAAAAACATTCAGTACTTC.

Many counts were recorded for this clonotype. The rearrangement links TRBV30 to TRBJ2-2, with 8 positions matching TRBD1. V lost 5 bases, J lost 1 base, and 0 bases stayed unmatched. This CDR3 contains 13 residues. Germline CDR1 reads GTSNPN; CDR2 reads SVGIG (reference sequence). In DNA form, the CDR3 reads TGTGCCTGGGGACAGGGGAACACCGGGGAGCTGTTTTTT. It translates to CAWGQGNTGELFF.

This clonotype is classed as medium-sized. The rearrangement uses TRBV19 and TRBJ2-1, with 13 nucleotides matching TRBD2. V lost 9 bases to trimming and J lost 7 bases; unmatched junction nucleotides: 9. The CDR3 spans 15 residues. The germline CDR1 and CDR2 sequences are LNHDA and SQIVND (reference sequence). CDR3 nucleotides: TGTGCCAGACACCCGGGACTAGCGGGGTGGAATGAGCAGTTCTTC. Protein: CARHPGLAGWNEQFF.

This clonotype was seen at least ten times. This sequence joins TRBV11-2 and TRBJ2-2; D possibly corresponds to TRBD1 (6 bases). Trimming left V 4 bases short and J 1 base short, with 13 bases between. Looked up from germline, CDR1 is SGHAT and CDR2 is FQNNGV. This CDR3 has 16 amino acids. This CDR3 is CASSSHWGQNTGELFF. CDR3 sequence (DNA): TGTGCCAGCAGCTCCCATTGGGGGCAGAACACCGGGGAGCTGTTTTTT.

This clonotype was observed at least ten times. The CDR3 DNA follows: TGTGCCAGCAGAAGCGGGATCAGGGATGGCTACACCTTC. Translated: CASRSGIRDGYTF. V and J are TRBV7-6 and TRBJ1-2; tentative D call: TRBD1 (5 bases). Germline loops: CDR1 SGHVS, CDR2 FNYEAQ. Trimming stripped 6 bases from V and 6 bases from J, with 14 bases between. This CDR3 region has 13 residues.

The sample holds a few counts of this clonotype. This rearrangement joins TRBV27 to TRBJ2-3, with D possibly TRBD2 on 5 matching bases. CDR1 is MNHEY and CDR2 is SMNVEV in the germline V gene (reference sequence). This CDR3 contains 15 residues. Trimming took 5 bases from V and 1 from J, leaving 13 bases between them. CDR3 coding DNA: TGTGCCAGCAGTACCCGACGGGGTCGCACAGATACGCAGTATTTT. This encodes CASSTRRGRTDTQYF.

This clonotype was picked up a small number of times. Here the CDR3 reads CASSLLARGSQETQYF. In nucleotides, the CDR3 is TGTGCCAGCAGTCTCCTAGCGCGGGGGTCACAAGAGACCCAGTACTTC. The chain carries TRBV6-5 and TRBJ2-5; the match to TRBD2 covers 7 bases. Trimming at V came to 5 bases and at J to 2 bases, leaving 11 bases not matched to a gene. CDR1 is MNHEY, CDR2 SVGAGI, per germline. CDR3 size: 16 residues.

The chain couples TRBV7-8 to TRBJ2-3, with no clear D. This CDR3 region has 13 residues. CDR1 and CDR2 from the germline V gene are SGHVS and FQNEAQ. V lost 6 bases, J lost 2 bases, and 9 bases lay in between. CDR3 DNA sequence: TGTGCCAGCAGACCGTTCACCACAGATACGCAGTATTTT. This codes for CASRPFTTDTQYF. The full variable domain, completed using reference TRBV7-8 and TRBJ2-3, is GAGVSQSPRYKVAKRGQDVALRCDPISGHVSLFWYQQALGQGPEFLTYFQNEAQLDKSGLPSDRFFAERPEGSVSTLKIQRTQQEDSAVYLCASRPFTTDTQYFGPGTRLTVL.

This clonotype has just a few counts. This chain uses TRBV7-2 with TRBJ2-7, with D perhaps TRBD1 or TRBD2 (6 bases each). Trimming pared 1 base from V and 7 bases from J, leaving 14 bases between. This CDR3 has 14 residues. CDR1 and CDR2 from the germline V gene are SGHTA and FQGNSA. For the CDR3, the DNA is TGTGCCAGCAGCTTAGAGATACGGGGGCGAGAGCAGTACTTC. Translating it yields CASSLEIRGREQYF.

J is TRBJ2-6 and V is TRBV5-1; 7 bases are a match to TRBD1. Germline values: CDR1 SGHRS, CDR2 YFSETQ. The V segment lost 4 bases and the J segment 3 bases; nucleotides outside the gene matches: 4. The CDR3 totals 15 residues. The DNA of the CDR3 is TGCGCCAGCAGCAGACAGGGTGGTGGGGCCAACGTCCTGACTTTC. This translates into CASSRQGGGANVLTF.

This clonotype is categorized as medium-sized (0.01 to 0.1%). J is TRBJ2-1 and V is TRBV28, with TRBD2 identical over 11 bases. The CDR3 is made up of 19 amino acids. Germline V gene data show CDR1 as MDHEN and CDR2 as SYDVKM. The ends lost 1 base at V and 1 base at J; junction bases unmatched: 9. CDR3 sequence: CASSLSPRLAGKSYNEQFF. CDR3 nucleotides: TGTGCCAGCAGTTTATCCCCTAGACTAGCGGGGAAATCCTACAATGAGCAGTTCTTC.